These T cell receptor beta chains were read from a single sample in a study of blood T cell repertoires in COVID-19. TCRdb's table, derived via immunoSEQ multiplex PCR, lists solely in-frame clones and lacks some. Found here are roughly 250,000 clones, approximately 83% of them singletons; the top ten hold roughly 4%. Sequenced sample: PBMCs or T cells enriched from blood (not recorded which). The source is a woman aged 25 to 39 who had recovered from COVID-19. CDR3s include the opening cysteine and the closing phenylalanine or tryptophan. A D gene is named only where the DNA matches it firmly. For some rows the clone size is stated as once, few or many, or as a class when expanded; others skip it.

j_call,clone_size,d_call,v_call,cdr3_nt,cdr3_aa
TRBJ1-1,many,.,TRBV11-2,TGTGCCAGCAGCTTAGAAGGGACATATACGATGAACACTGAAGCTTTCTTT,CASSLEGTYTMNTEAFF
TRBJ1-1,.,.,TRBV10-3,TGTGCCATCAGTGATGTCCAGGGGCCTGAAGCTTTCTTT,CAISDVQGPEAFF
TRBJ2-1,.,.,TRBV5-5,TGTGCCAGCAGCTCCACTAGGGCTATGAGCTCCTACAATGAGCAGTTCTTC,CASSSTRAMSSYNEQFF
TRBJ2-3,.,.,TRBV5-4,TGTGCCAGCAGCTGCCTGGGGGGAGGTTGTACAGCGACAGATACGCAGTATTTT,CASSCLGGGCTATDTQYF
TRBJ2-7,.,TRBD1,TRBV14,TGTGCCAGCAGCGAATGGACAGGTTCCTACGAGCAGTACTTC,CASSEWTGSYEQYF
TRBJ2-7,once,.,TRBV19,TGTGCCAGTAGTATCACGGCAGGGAACGAGCAGTACTTC,CASSITAGNEQYF
TRBJ2-3,.,.,TRBV6-1,TGTGCCAGCAGTGACCTCAGGGCCCTCACAGATACGCAGTATTTT,CASSDLRALTDTQYF
TRBJ1-4,.,.,TRBV9,TGTGCCAGCAGCGTAGGGCACCTCGCCACTAATGAAAAACTGTTTTTT,CASSVGHLATNEKLFF
TRBJ1-5,once,.,TRBV4-1,TGCGCCAGCAGCCAAGACAACAATCAGCCCCAGCATTTT,CASSQDNNQPQHF
TRBJ2-7,.,TRBD2,TRBV27,TGTGCCAGCAGGGCGGGGGTTTCCTACGAGCAGTACTTC,CASRAGVSYEQYF
TRBJ1-5,once,TRBD1,TRBV7-9,TGTGCCAGCAGCTTCCAGGGGGCAAGCAATCAGCCCCAGCATTTT,CASSFQGASNQPQHF
TRBJ1-4,.,TRBD1,TRBV27,TGTGCCAGCAGACCTTCCAGGGGGTTCATAAATGAAAAACTGTTTTTT,CASRPSRGFINEKLFF
TRBJ2-1,.,.,TRBV10-1,TGCGCCAGCAGTGAGTTTAGAAACCTCGATGAGCAGTTCTTC,CASSEFRNLDEQFF
TRBJ1-2,.,TRBD1,TRBV9,TGTGCCAGCAGCGCCCCTAGAGGGACAGGGTACTATGGCTACACCTTC,CASSAPRGTGYYGYTF
TRBJ1-3,.,TRBD1,TRBV28,TGTGCCAGCAGGCCCCCCGGGACAGCCGGAAACACCATATATTTT,CASRPPGTAGNTIYF
TRBJ2-7,.,.,TRBV5-4,TGTGCCAGCAGAACCTGGGGAGGAGCCTACGAGCAGTACTTC,CASRTWGGAYEQYF
TRBJ2-1,.,.,TRBV6-6,TGTGCCGCCCTCCGGGGGGCAGAAAGCGATGAGCAGTTCTTC,CAALRGAESDEQFF
TRBJ2-3,few,.,TRBV2,TGTGCCAGCAGCCCGGAGGATACGCAGTATTTT,CASSPEDTQYF
TRBJ1-3,.,.,TRBV6-5,TGTGCCAGCAGTCAGGGAAACGGAAACACCATATATTTT,CASSQGNGNTIYF
TRBJ1-1,.,.,TRBV10-3,TGTGCCATCAGGGGGGCCTCAGGGAACACTGAAGCTTTCTTT,CAIRGASGNTEAFF
TRBJ2-7,.,TRBD1,TRBV5-5,TGTGCCAGCAGCATCACAGGGGCGCTCTACGAGCAGTACTTC,CASSITGALYEQYF
TRBJ2-5,.,TRBD2,TRBV7-9,TGTGCCAGCAGCCGCCGTTTCGGGGGGACAGAGACCCAGTACTTC,CASSRRFGGTETQYF
TRBJ2-2,once,TRBD2,TRBV18,TGTGCCAGCTCACTAGGACTAGCGGAAAACACCGGGGAGCTGTTTTTT,CASSLGLAENTGELFF
TRBJ2-5,once,.,TRBV29-1,TGCAGCGTTGAAGCCGGAGTACGCCAAGAGACCCAGTACTTC,CSVEAGVRQETQYF
TRBJ1-2,.,.,TRBV6-5,TGTGCCAGCAGTTACTCGGACAATTCTAACTATGGCTACACCTTC,CASSYSDNSNYGYTF
TRBJ2-1,.,TRBD2,TRBV19,TGTGCCAGTAGTATGGGGGAAGCGGGAGAGCGTGATGAGCAGTTCTTC,CASSMGEAGERDEQFF
TRBJ2-1,.,.,TRBV24-1,TGTGCCACCAGTAAAACAGAGAGGCAGGGCTCCTACAATGAGCAGTTCTTC,CATSKTERQGSYNEQFF
TRBJ1-5,.,.,TRBV6-5,TGTGCCAGCACCCCGGGTAATAGCAATCAGCCCCAGCATTTT,CASTPGNSNQPQHF
TRBJ1-3,.,TRBD1,TRBV7-9,TGTGCCAGCAGCTTTGCTTACTCCGGGACAGGGAGAAACACCATATATTTT,CASSFAYSGTGRNTIYF
TRBJ2-1,.,.,TRBV5-1,TGCGCCAGCAGCTTGGCAGGGGTTAACAATGAGCAGTTCTTC,CASSLAGVNNEQFF
TRBJ2-7,.,.,TRBV27,TGTGCCAGCAGTTTATATAGACTGGCCTACGAGCAGTACTTC,CASSLYRLAYEQYF
TRBJ1-1,once,.,TRBV5-1,TGCGCCAGCAGTGATGACGGGAGGAACACTGAAGCTTTCTTT,CASSDDGRNTEAFF
TRBJ2-2,.,TRBD1,TRBV6-5,TGTGCCAGCAGTTATTATAGGGGGCCCGGGGAGCTGTTTTTT,CASSYYRGPGELFF
TRBJ1-2,.,.,TRBV29-1,TGCAGCGTTGAAGAGTCGGCAGGGTACGGCTACACCTTC,CSVEESAGYGYTF
TRBJ1-5,once,TRBD1,TRBV13,TGTGCCAGCAGCTCCTCCGGGACAGGGAGTCAGCCCCAGCATTTT,CASSSSGTGSQPQHF
TRBJ1-2,.,TRBD1,TRBV6-5,TGTGCCAGCAGTTACTGGACAGGGGCTAACTATGGCTACACCTTC,CASSYWTGANYGYTF
TRBJ2-1,.,TRBD1,TRBV28,TGTGCCAGCAGGTACGGGACAGGACGGGCCTACAATGAGCAGTTCTTC,CASRYGTGRAYNEQFF
TRBJ2-6,once,.,TRBV19,TGTGCCAGTAGTGTATCGTACTCTGGGGCCAACGTCCTGACTTTC,CASSVSYSGANVLTF
TRBJ1-5,.,TRBD1,TRBV6-1,TGTGCCAGCAGTGCCGGGACAGGGGGTGACGCTTATCAGCCCCAGCATTTT,CASSAGTGGDAYQPQHF
TRBJ2-2,once,.,TRBV28,TGTGCCAGCAGCTTACAGTGGTCAGGCGGGGAGCTGTTTTTT,CASSLQWSGGELFF
TRBJ2-2,.,.,TRBV29-1,TGCAGCGTTGGCCCAATAACAGGGAACACCGGGGAGCTGTTTTTT,CSVGPITGNTGELFF
TRBJ2-2,.,TRBD1,TRBV28,TGTGCCAGCAGTTCCCGGACAGGAACCGAGGGCGGGGAGCTGTTTTTT,CASSSRTGTEGGELFF
TRBJ1-5,once,.,TRBV28,TGTGCCAGCAGTTTATTGGGGAGGGTCGGTCAGCCCCAGCATTTT,CASSLLGRVGQPQHF
TRBJ1-2,.,.,TRBV19,TGTGCCAGTAGTACTGGGGCAGGGGTGCGTTGGGGCTACACCTTC,CASSTGAGVRWGYTF
TRBJ1-2,.,TRBD1,TRBV7-2,TGTGCCAGCAGCTCTCGCGCGCAGGGGGCCTACTATGGCTACACCTTC,CASSSRAQGAYYGYTF
TRBJ1-2,.,TRBD1,TRBV19,TGTGCCAGTACCCCGGACAGGGGGCTTGGCTACACCTTC,CASTPDRGLGYTF
TRBJ2-2,.,.,TRBV19,TGTGCCAGTAGTATCGACAGTGGTCGAAACACCGGGGAGCTGTTTTTT,CASSIDSGRNTGELFF
TRBJ2-1,.,TRBD1,TRBV9,TGTGCCAGCAGCGAACAGGGGTTGAATGAGCAGTTCTTC,CASSEQGLNEQFF
TRBJ1-4,.,.,TRBV7-9,TGTGCCAGCAGCGCGGGCCATCGGAGTGAAAAACTGTTTTTT,CASSAGHRSEKLFF
TRBJ2-5,.,TRBD2,TRBV12-5,TGTGCTAGTGGTCCCGGGACTAGCGGGAAGGTAGAGACCCAGTACTTC,CASGPGTSGKVETQYF
TRBJ2-7,.,.,TRBV3-1/TRBV3-2,TGTGCCAGCAGCCCACTGAGCGGTTCGGGCTACGAGCAGTACTTC,CASSPLSGSGYEQYF
TRBJ2-1,once,TRBD2,TRBV15,TGTGCCACCAGCGGAAGGGGACTAGCGGGGACGTACAATGAGCAGTTCTTC,CATSGRGLAGTYNEQFF